This TCR beta chain was retrieved from a study of Ad26.COV2.S vaccination and SARS-CoV-2 variants. The V and J ends lost 0 bases and 6 bases respectively, with 15 bases between them. The CDR3 totals 15 residues. Germline CDR1 is SGHNT and CDR2 is YYREEE (reference sequence). Treatment of the sample: roughly 20 received Ad26.COV2.S at low or high dose, single or two shots; about 5 received placebo; per-sample allocation not given. Day 63 following the first vaccine or placebo injection was when the samples were taken. TCRdb keeps only in-frame clones here, not all; method: immunoSEQ multiplex PCR. Among some 270,000 clones, 70% to 90% were seen once, and the ten largest hold about 2.7%.

This TCR was sampled from a person between 18 and 60 years old who received the Ad26.COV2.S COVID-19 vaccine or a placebo. Specimen: peripheral blood, collected in a trial of Ad26.COV2.S vaccine versus placebo. The chain employs TRBV5-4 and TRBJ2-5; maybe TRBD2 (6 bases). The CDR3 here is CASSLELTSGKTQYF. CDR3 bases: TGTGCCAGCAGCTTGGAGCTGACTAGTGGGAAGACCCAGTACTTC.